This passage covers 24 T cell receptor beta chains from one sample sequenced in a study of PD-1 and CTLA-4 blockade in melanoma. TCRdb's table, derived via immunoSEQ multiplex PCR, lists solely in-frame clones and lacks some. The table includes 25,000 to 35,000 clones, less than 95% detected once. The specimen comprised CD8+ T cells from peripheral blood, sampled from a patient given anti-PD-1 treatment. The receptor set was obtained from a human donor with melanoma.

This chain connects TRBV6-5 to TRBJ1-1; 7 bases map to TRBD1. J was trimmed by 8 bases and V by 5 bases; bases with no gene match: 11. The CDR3 length is 14 residues. Germline loops: CDR1 MNHEY, CDR2 SVGAGI. For the CDR3, the DNA is TGTGCCAGCAGTCGACAGGGTTGGTCTGCCGAAGCTTTCTTT. Protein: CASSRQGWSAEAFF.

The chain is built from TRBV29-1 and TRBJ2-7; TRBD1 aligns across 9 bases. After removal of 6 bases from V and 3 bases from J, the junction contained 6 bases not matched to a gene. This CDR3 spans 13 amino acids. Per germline, CDR1 SQVTM and CDR2 ANQGSEA. The CDR3, as DNA: TGCAGCGTCGGGACAGGGAACAACTACGAGCAGTACTTC. Translated, it gives CSVGTGNNYEQYF.

This clone showed up just once. The V gene is TRBV24-1, the J gene TRBJ1-5; D gene uncertain. The germline V gene encodes CDR1 KGHDR and CDR2 SFDVKD. V was clipped by 1 base and J by 0 bases, with 6 bases between them. CDR3 length: 15 amino acids. The CDR3 here is CATSDFTDSNQPQHF. The DNA of the CDR3 is TGTGCCACCAGTGATTTTACAGATAGCAATCAGCCCCAGCATTTT.

The chain has TRBV7-6 and TRBJ2-1; D unclear. In germline, CDR1 is SGHVS, CDR2 FNYEAQ. Deletions cut 3 bases from V and 9 bases from J, with 3 bases between. The CDR3 runs 10 residues. The CDR3 loop is CASSFSEQFF. The DNA of the CDR3 is TGTGCCAGCAGCTTTAGTGAGCAGTTCTTC. Complete variable domain (other parts from reference TRBV7-6 and TRBJ2-1): GAGVSQSPRYKVTKRGQDVALRCDPISGHVSLYWYRQALGQGPEFLTYFNYEAQQDKSGLPNDRFSAERPEGSISTLTIQRTEQRDSAMYRCASSFSEQFFGPGTRLTVL.

The rearrangement uses TRBV19 and TRBJ1-5; 11 bases are a match to TRBD1. Germline V gene data show CDR1 as LNHDA and CDR2 as SQIVND (reference sequence). J gave up 5 bases and V 5 bases, and 11 bases lay outside the gene matches. The CDR3 length is 17 residues. DNA for the CDR3: TGTGCCAGTAGTGATCACCGGGACAGGGGGTTCTATCAGCCCCAGCATTTT. Encoded protein: CASSDHRDRGFYQPQHF.

V and J are TRBV6-5 and TRBJ1-5; D is ambiguous. Germline V lookup: CDR1 MNHEY, CDR2 SVGAGI. There are 13 residues in the CDR3. Trimming stripped 7 bases from V and 6 bases from J, with 13 bases between. The CDR3 protein is CASTLGLGQPQHF. The CDR3 DNA reads TGTGCCAGCACCCTGGGTTTGGGTCAGCCCCAGCATTTT.

The chain recombines TRBV10-2 with TRBJ2-7; 8 nucleotides line up with TRBD1. CDR1 is WSHSY, CDR2 SAAADI, per germline. The CDR3 has 13 residues. Trimming took 6 bases from V and 3 from J; bases not matched to a gene: 4. CDR3 sequence (DNA): TGCGCCAGCAGGGACAGGGCGGGCTACGAGCAGTACTTC. It is translated as CASRDRAGYEQYF.

This clone was found a few times. V and J are TRBV19 and TRBJ1-1; possibly TRBD1 for D (5 bases). Per the germline V gene, CDR1 is LNHDA and CDR2 is SQIVND (reference sequence). Deletions cut 0 bases from V and 6 bases from J, with 8 bases between. There are 13 residues in the CDR3. The CDR3 sequence is CASSIDQGAEAFF. CDR3 nucleotide sequence: TGTGCCAGTAGTATAGATCAGGGCGCTGAAGCTTTCTTT.

V gene TRBV4-1 combines with J gene TRBJ2-1, with 13 bases lining up with TRBD2. V shed 5 bases and J 10 bases; nucleotides not matched to a gene: 8. The germline V gene has CDR1 MGHRA and CDR2 YSYEKL. The CDR3 is 15 residues long. The CDR3 protein is CASSTRTSGGDEQFF. The CDR3 nucleotides read TGCGCCAGCAGCACTCGGACTAGCGGGGGTGACGAGCAGTTCTTC.

This sequence joins TRBV10-2 and TRBJ2-5; TRBD2 matches at 9 bases. There are 17 residues in the CDR3. Germline V CDR1 and CDR2: WSHSY, SAAADI. V lost 5 bases to trimming and J lost 5 bases; unmatched junction nucleotides: 15. DNA of the CDR3: TGCGCCAGCAGTCCCCGGGCTAGCGGGATTGAGGGGGAGACCCAGTACTTC. Translated: CASSPRASGIEGETQYF.

The V and J genes are TRBV7-8 and TRBJ1-6; D is perhaps TRBD1 (5 bases). The CDR3 has 13 amino acids. Trimming took 7 bases from V and 10 from J, leaving 14 bases between them. Germline V gives CDR1 SGHVS, CDR2 FQNEAQ. The CDR3 region is CASKDSAGSPLHF. In DNA, the CDR3 is TGTGCCAGCAAGGATTCGGCAGGGTCACCCCTCCACTTT.

The chain carries TRBV2 and TRBJ2-7, with 7 bases identical to TRBD1. Germline loops: CDR1 SNHLY, CDR2 FYNNEI. The CDR3 is 16 amino acids. V lost 1 base and J lost 5; bases outside the gene matches: 11. The CDR3 spells CASSEVIRTGDNEQYF. DNA for the CDR3: TGTGCCAGCAGTGAAGTGATCCGGACAGGTGATAACGAGCAGTACTTC.

The V call is TRBV5-4, the J call TRBJ1-2; D perhaps matches TRBD1 (5 bases). With 4 bases removed from V and 8 bases from J, the gap between germline ends came to 18 bases. This CDR3 region has 14 residues. Germline V gives CDR1 SGHNT, CDR2 YYREEE (reference sequence). In DNA, the CDR3 is TGTGCCAGCAGCCCGCTCCAGACAGCCCACGGCTACACCTTC. It translates to CASSPLQTAHGYTF. The variable domain in full, completed from reference TRBV5-4 and TRBJ1-2, reads ETGVTQSPTHLIKTRGQQVTLRCSSQSGHNTVSWYQQALGQGPQFIFQYYREEENGRGNFPPRFSGLQFPNYSSELNVNALELDDSALYLCASSPLQTAHGYTFGSGTRLTVV.

V is TRBV11-2 and J is TRBJ2-3; D call uncertain. Germline V CDR1 and CDR2: SGHAT, FQNNGV. V was clipped by 5 bases and J by 0 bases, with 12 bases between them. This CDR3 has 15 amino acids. The CDR3 sequence is CASSMRRDSTDTQYF. The DNA for the CDR3 is TGTGCCAGCAGCATGAGGCGAGACAGCACAGATACGCAGTATTTT. The whole variable domain, remainder taken from reference TRBV11-2 and TRBJ2-3, is EAGVAQSPRYKIIEKRQSVAFWCNPISGHATLYWYQQILGQGPKLLIQFQNNGVVDDSQLPKDRFSAERLKGVDSTLKIQPAKLEDSAVYLCASSMRRDSTDTQYFGPGTRLTVL.

V gene TRBV6-5 combines with J gene TRBJ2-2; 9 bases fit TRBD1. The CDR3 is 15 amino acids. With V trimmed by 7 bases and J by 1 base, 4 bases remained unmatched. The V gene's germline CDR1 is MNHEY and CDR2 SVGAGI. The CDR3 here is CASTPGQGNTGELFF. CDR3 coding DNA: TGTGCCAGCACACCGGGACAGGGGAACACCGGGGAGCTGTTTTTT.

This rearrangement joins TRBV6-5 to TRBJ1-5; D is undetermined. The germline CDR1 and CDR2 sequences are MNHEY and SVGAGI. This CDR3 has 13 amino acids. Trimming left V 0 bases short and J 5 bases short, with 5 bases between. The CDR3, as DNA: TGTGCCAGCAGTTACTCGGACGATCAGCCCCAGCATTTT. Translated: CASSYSDDQPQHF.

The chain couples TRBV4-1 to TRBJ2-7, with 9 positions matching TRBD1. The CDR3 covers 15 residues. V dropped 3 bases and J dropped 5; count of bases not matched to a gene: 8. The germline V gene has CDR1 MGHRA and CDR2 YSYEKL. CDR3 residues: CASSHPGQGRNEQYF. The CDR3 nucleotides are TGCGCCAGCAGCCACCCGGGACAGGGTAGGAACGAGCAGTACTTC.

The genes are TRBV5-8 and TRBJ2-4; 8 bases are a match to TRBD1. V was pared by 0 bases and J by 5 bases, with 4 bases of the junction left unmatched. Germline CDR1 and CDR2: SGHTS and YDEGEE. CDR3 length equals 15 residues. The CDR3 is CASSLDPGQENIQYF. CDR3 sequence (DNA): TGTGCCAGCAGCTTGGACCCGGGACAGGAAAACATTCAGTACTTC. Full variable domain (remainder filled in from reference TRBV5-8 and TRBJ2-4): EAGVTQSPTHLIKTRGQQATLRCSPISGHTSVYWYQQALGLGLQFLLWYDEGEERNRGNFPPRFSGRQFPNYSSELNVNALELEDSALYLCASSLDPGQENIQYFGAGTRLSVL.

The chain combines TRBV21-1 with TRBJ2-1; TRBD2, the table's D call, lacks a check against the DNA. TRBV21-1 is tagged as a pseudogene. The CDR3 spans 17 residues. The CDR3 region is CASSKNPGTEKHNEQFF. Here the CDR3 DNA reads TGTGCCAGCAGCAAAAATCCGGGAACCGAAAAACACAATGAGCAGTTCTTC.

This chain joins TRBV28 and TRBJ1-4; D is undetermined. The length of the CDR3 is 16 residues. The V end lost 2 bases, the J end lost 8 bases, and 18 bases lay between the germline ends. CDR1 and CDR2 (germline): MDHEN, SYDVKM. CDR3 coding DNA: TGTGCCAGCAGTTTAGTCGAGGACTTAACTCCCGAAAAACTGTTTTTT. It is translated as CASSLVEDLTPEKLFF.

The rearrangement joins TRBV7-9 to TRBJ2-7, with unresolved D. With 5 bases removed from V and 3 bases from J, the gap between germline ends came to 14 bases. Germline-derived CDR1 and CDR2 are SEHNR and FQNEAQ (reference sequence). CDR3 size: 14 residues. The CDR3 region is CASSRTPNHYEQYF. CDR3 in DNA: TGTGCCAGCAGCCGTACCCCAAACCACTACGAGCAGTACTTC.

Here the CDR3 DNA reads TGTGCCAGCAGCTTACTAGCGGTCTACAATGAGCAGTTCTTC. As protein: CASSLLAVYNEQFF. V gene TRBV7-9 combines with J gene TRBJ2-1, with TRBD2 matching over 7 bases. This CDR3 contains 14 residues. Germline trimming cut 2 bases from V and 3 bases from J; bases unmatched to any gene: 1. Germline CDR1 reads SEHNR; CDR2 reads FQNEAQ (reference sequence).

The rearrangement joins TRBV6-5 to TRBJ2-2, with TRBD2 as a possible D gene (7 bases). The V end was cut by 6 bases, the J end by 6 bases, with 14 bases between. Germline V gene sequence: CDR1 MNHEY, CDR2 SVGAGI. The CDR3 has 14 amino acids. The CDR3 nucleotides are TGTGCCAGCAGGGGGGCGGGAGACGCCGGGGAGCTGTTTTTT. This sequence encodes CASRGAGDAGELFF.

Only one count was recorded for this clone. As DNA, the CDR3 is TGTGCCAGCAGCACAACAGGGGTAGGGGAGACCCAGTACTTC. It encodes CASSTTGVGETQYF. V gene TRBV7-9 combines with J gene TRBJ2-5, with 7 positions matching TRBD1. Germline V CDR1 and CDR2: SEHNR, FQNEAQ (reference sequence). The CDR3 has 14 residues. The J segment lost 5 bases and the V segment lost 5 bases, leaving 8 bases of the junction unmatched.